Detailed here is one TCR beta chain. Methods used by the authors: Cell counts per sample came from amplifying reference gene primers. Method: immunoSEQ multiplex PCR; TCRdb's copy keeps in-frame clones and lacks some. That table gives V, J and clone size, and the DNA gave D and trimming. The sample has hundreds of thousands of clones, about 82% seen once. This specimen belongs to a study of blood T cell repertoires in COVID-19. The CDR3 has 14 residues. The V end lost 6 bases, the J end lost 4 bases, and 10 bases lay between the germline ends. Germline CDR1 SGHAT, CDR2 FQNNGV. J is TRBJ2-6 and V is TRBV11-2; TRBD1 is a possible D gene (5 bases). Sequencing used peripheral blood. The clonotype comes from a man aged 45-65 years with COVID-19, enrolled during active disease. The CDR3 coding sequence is TGTGCCAGCAGGCAGGGTAACGGGGCCAACGTCCTGACTTTC. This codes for CASRQGNGANVLTF. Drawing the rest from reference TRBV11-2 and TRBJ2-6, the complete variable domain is EAGVAQSPRYKIIEKRQSVAFWCNPISGHATLYWYQQILGQGPKLLIQFQNNGVVDDSQLPKDRFSAERLKGVDSTLKIQPAKLEDSAVYLCASRQGNGANVLTFGAGSRLTVL.